The clone carrying this T cell receptor (beta chain) came up once. This entry belongs to a study of blood T cell repertoires in COVID-19. Germline V lookup: CDR1 SNHLY, CDR2 FYNNEI. The CDR3 covers 13 residues. V shed 8 bases and J shed 0 bases, with 8 bases lying between them. Using immunoSEQ multiplex PCR, the repertoire was profiled, and TCRdb retains in-frame clones only, with some absent. This sample has about 190,000 clones, with 86% found just once. The participants were between about 18 and 90 years old and came from some 23 US areas. This chain links TRBV2 with TRBJ1-5; D unclear. This TCR was sampled from a woman between 40 and 50 years old in a cohort exposed to, infected with or recovered from COVID-19 (not recorded which). Sequencing input: PBMCs or T cells enriched from blood (not recorded which). The CDR3 DNA sequence: TGTGCCAGCCGCGGGGATAGCAATCAGCCCCAGCATTTT. Encoded protein: CASRGDSNQPQHF.